The entry below gives a single T cell receptor (beta chain) sequence along with its context. Germline trimming cut 4 bases from V and 3 bases from J; bases unmatched to any gene: 5. Germline V gene data show CDR1 as SGHNT and CDR2 as YYREEE (reference sequence). The CDR3 has 15 residues. This sample was taken from a study of blood T cell repertoires in COVID-19. Allocation to cohorts depended on clinical history reported by the participants. Only in-frame clones appear in the TCRdb table, and some are missing; sequencing was by immunoSEQ multiplex PCR. In the table there are hundreds of thousands of clones, roughly 85% of which are singletons.

Material: PBMCs or T cells enriched from blood (not recorded which). The J gene is TRBJ2-7, the V gene TRBV5-4; 12 bases align to TRBD2. The receptor was isolated from a woman in her late teens or twenties with acute COVID-19. The CDR3 DNA follows: TGTGCCAGCAGCCACGGGACTAGCGGGCGCTACGAGCAGTACTTC. Its protein is CASSHGTSGRYEQYF.